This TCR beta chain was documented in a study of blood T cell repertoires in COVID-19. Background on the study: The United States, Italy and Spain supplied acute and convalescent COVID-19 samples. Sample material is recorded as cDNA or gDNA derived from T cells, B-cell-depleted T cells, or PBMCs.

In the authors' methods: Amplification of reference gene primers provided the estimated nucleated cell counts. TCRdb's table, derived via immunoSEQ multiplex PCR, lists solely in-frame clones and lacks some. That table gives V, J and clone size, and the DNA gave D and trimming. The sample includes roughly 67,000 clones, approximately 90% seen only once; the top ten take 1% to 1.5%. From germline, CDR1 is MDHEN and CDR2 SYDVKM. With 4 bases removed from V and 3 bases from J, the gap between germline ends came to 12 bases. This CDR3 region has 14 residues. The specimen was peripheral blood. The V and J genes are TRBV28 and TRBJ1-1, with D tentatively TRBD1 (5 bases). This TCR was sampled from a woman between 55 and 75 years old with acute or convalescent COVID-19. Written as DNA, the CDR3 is TGTGCCAGCAGTTCAATCCGGGGGGACACTGAAGCTTTCTTT. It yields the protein CASSSIRGDTEAFF.